The 6 T cell receptor beta chains below were found in one sample sequenced in a study of blood T cell repertoires in COVID-19. Profiling relied on immunoSEQ multiplex PCR, and the TCRdb table lists in-frame clones only, not all of them. Of 380,000 or so clones listed, about 89% are singletons. The sample was peripheral blood. The receptors derive from a man in his forties with acute or convalescent COVID-19.

This clone was seen just once. The chain couples TRBV5-1 to TRBJ2-1, with 8 bases lining up with TRBD2. The germline V gene has CDR1 SGHRS and CDR2 YFSETQ. CDR3 length: 16 amino acids. V was pared by 4 bases and J by 3 bases, with 9 bases of the junction left unmatched. CDR3: CASSITAGGIYNEQFF. CDR3 bases: TGCGCCAGCAGCATAACCGCGGGAGGCATCTACAATGAGCAGTTCTTC.

The chain employs TRBV10-1 and TRBJ2-7; possible D gene TRBD2, 7 bases. The V end was cut by 0 bases, the J end by 3 bases, with 12 bases between. The CDR3 totals 15 residues. Germline V CDR1 and CDR2: WNHNN, SYGVQD (reference sequence). CDR3 sequence: CASSESKGGSYEQYF. The DNA for the CDR3 is TGCGCCAGCAGTGAGTCGAAGGGGGGGAGCTACGAGCAGTACTTC.

The genes are TRBV6-5 and TRBJ1-3, with a tentative D call TRBD1 (5 bases). The CDR3 is made up of 15 amino acids. Looked up from germline, CDR1 is MNHEY and CDR2 is SVGAGI. Trimming took off 5 bases at V and 4 bases at J, with 15 bases between the two ends. DNA for the CDR3: TGTGCCAGCAGTAGCGCCCCAGGGCGGGGAAACACCATATATTTT. This encodes CASSSAPGRGNTIYF.

The chain uses TRBV28 and TRBJ1-6; 7 nucleotides line up with TRBD1. The CDR3 loop spans 16 amino acids. V was clipped by 7 bases and J by 0 bases; unmatched bases: 6. Per the germline V gene, CDR1 is MDHEN and CDR2 is SYDVKM. CDR3: CASNRGQSSYNSPLHF. In nucleotides, the CDR3 is TGTGCCAGCAACAGGGGCCAGAGCTCCTATAATTCACCCCTCCACTTT.

V and J are TRBV19 and TRBJ2-1; TRBD2 might be the D (6 bases). Trimming left V 7 bases short and J 0 bases short, with 7 bases between. The CDR3 is 13 residues long. Germline CDR1 and CDR2: LNHDA and SQIVND (reference sequence). The CDR3 protein is CASTSASYNEQFF. Written as DNA, the CDR3 is TGTGCCAGTACTAGCGCCTCCTACAATGAGCAGTTCTTC.

J is TRBJ2-1 and V is TRBV7-6; possible D gene TRBD2, 6 bases. Deletions cut 5 bases from V and 2 bases from J, with 22 bases between. The germline gives CDR1 SGHVS, CDR2 FNYEAQ. There are 18 residues in the CDR3. The CDR3 is CASSPGGSESITYNEQFF. The CDR3, as DNA: TGTGCCAGCAGCCCCGGGGGTAGCGAGAGTATTACCTACAATGAGCAGTTCTTC.